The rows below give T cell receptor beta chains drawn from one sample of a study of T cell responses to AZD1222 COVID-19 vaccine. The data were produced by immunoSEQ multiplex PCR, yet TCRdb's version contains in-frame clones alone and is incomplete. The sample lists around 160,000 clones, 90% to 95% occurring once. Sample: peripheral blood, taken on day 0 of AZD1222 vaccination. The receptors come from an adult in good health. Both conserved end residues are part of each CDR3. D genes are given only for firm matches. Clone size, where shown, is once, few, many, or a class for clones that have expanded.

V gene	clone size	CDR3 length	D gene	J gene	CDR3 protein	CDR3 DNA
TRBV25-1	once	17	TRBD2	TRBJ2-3	CASSAIGGGSKADTQYF	TGTGCCAGCAGTGCCATAGGCGGCGGGAGTAAGGCAGATACGCAGTATTTT
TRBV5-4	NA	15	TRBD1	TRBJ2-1	CASSRGTGDYNEQFF	TGTGCCAGCAGCCGGGGGACAGGGGATTACAATGAGCAGTTCTTC
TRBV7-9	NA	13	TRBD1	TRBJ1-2	CASSGTGDGGYTF	TGTGCCAGCAGCGGAACAGGGGATGGTGGCTACACCTTC
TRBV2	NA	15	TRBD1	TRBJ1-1	CASSEPHRGRAEAFF	TGTGCCAGCAGTGAACCCCACAGGGGGCGGGCTGAAGCTTTCTTT
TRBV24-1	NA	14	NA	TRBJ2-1	CATSVPGKDNEQFF	NA
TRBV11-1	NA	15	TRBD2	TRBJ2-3	CASSRTSGSTDTQYF	TGTGCCAGCAGCCGGACTAGCGGGAGCACAGATACGCAGTATTTT
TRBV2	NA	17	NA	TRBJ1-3	CASSEGHPHFSGNTIYF	TGTGCCAGCAGTGAAGGGCACCCTCATTTCTCTGGAAACACCATATATTTT
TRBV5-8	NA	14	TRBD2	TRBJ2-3	CASSLRGGTDTQYF	TGTGCCAGCAGCTTACGGGGGGGCACAGATACGCAGTATTTT
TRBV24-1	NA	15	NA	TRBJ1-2	CATSDGGAGNYGYTF	TGTGCCACCAGTGATGGAGGGGCGGGGAACTATGGCTACACCTTC
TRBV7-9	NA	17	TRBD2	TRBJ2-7	CASSLAAGLADPDEQYF	TGTGCCAGCAGCTTAGCGGCGGGACTAGCGGATCCTGATGAGCAGTACTTC
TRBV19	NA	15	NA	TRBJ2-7	CASSTGILASYEQYF	TGTGCCAGTAGTACTGGAATTCTTGCGAGCTACGAGCAGTACTTC
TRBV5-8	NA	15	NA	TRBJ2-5	CASSLGSGNQETQYF	TGTGCCAGCAGCTTGGGTTCGGGGAACCAAGAGACCCAGTACTTC
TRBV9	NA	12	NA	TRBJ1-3	CASSVVDNTIYF	TGTGCCAGCAGCGTAGTTGACAACACCATATATTTT
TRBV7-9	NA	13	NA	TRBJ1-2	CASSRDSNYGYTF	TGTGCCAGCAGCCGTGACAGTAACTATGGCTACACCTTC
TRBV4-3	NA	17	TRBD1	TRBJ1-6	CASSQGGFTGGNSPLHF	TGCGCCAGCAGCCAGGGAGGTTTTACAGGGGGCAATTCACCCCTCCACTTT
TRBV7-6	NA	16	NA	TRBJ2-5	CASSLVYGTLQETQYF	TGTGCCAGCAGCTTAGTCTACGGGACCCTCCAAGAGACCCAGTACTTC
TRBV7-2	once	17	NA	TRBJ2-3	CASSSQGTYYATDTQYF	TGTGCCAGCAGCTCCCAGGGGACCTATTATGCCACAGATACGCAGTATTTT
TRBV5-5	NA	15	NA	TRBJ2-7	CASSLGGSEIYEQYF	TGTGCCAGCAGCTTGGGTGGTAGCGAGATCTACGAGCAGTACTTC
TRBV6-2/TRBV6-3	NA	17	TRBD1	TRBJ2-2	CASSYTRDRLNTGELFF	TGTGCCAGCAGTTACACGCGGGACAGGTTGAACACCGGGGAGCTGTTTTTT
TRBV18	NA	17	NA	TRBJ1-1	CASSQGPTRRMNTEAFF	TGTGCCAGCTCTCAAGGACCGACCCGGCGCATGAACACTGAAGCTTTCTTT
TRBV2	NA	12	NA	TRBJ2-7	CASSEWGYEQYF	TGTGCCAGCAGTGAATGGGGCTACGAGCAGTACTTC
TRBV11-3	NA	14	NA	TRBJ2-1	CASSLDPGITEQFF	TGTGCCAGCAGCTTAGACCCAGGGATCACTGAGCAGTTCTTC
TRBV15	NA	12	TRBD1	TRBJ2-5	CATSMGDRPKYF	TGTGCCACCAGCATGGGGGACAGGCCCAAGTACTTC
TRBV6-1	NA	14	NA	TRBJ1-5	CASSEVGSTQPQHF	TGTGCCAGCAGTGAGGTGGGATCCACTCAGCCCCAGCATTTT
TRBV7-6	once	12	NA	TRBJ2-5	CASSLARETQYF	TGTGCCAGCAGTCTTGCGCGGGAGACCCAGTACTTC
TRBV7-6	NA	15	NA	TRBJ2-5	CASSKRPPGGETQYF	TGTGCCAGCAGTAAACGACCGCCGGGGGGCGAGACCCAGTACTTC
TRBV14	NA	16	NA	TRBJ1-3	CASSQDRPGWGNTIYF	TGTGCCAGCAGCCAAGATCGGCCGGGGTGGGGAAACACCATATATTTT